The 27 T cell receptor beta chains below all came from one sample that was sequenced in a study of blood T cell repertoires in COVID-19. Measured with immunoSEQ multiplex PCR; TCRdb has only the in-frame clones, and not every one. In the table there are hundreds of thousands of clones, around 90% of which are singletons. Sequenced input: peripheral blood. These receptors came from a woman aged 35 to 49 with COVID-19, enrolled during active disease.

This chain joins TRBV28 and TRBJ2-3; the match to TRBD2 covers 8 bases. CDR1 and CDR2 from the germline V gene are MDHEN and SYDVKM. The CDR3 length is 17 residues. Germline trimming cut 4 bases from V and 2 bases from J; bases unmatched to any gene: 11. The CDR3 region is CASSYARGGPPTDTQYF. The DNA for the CDR3 is TGTGCCAGCAGTTACGCCCGCGGGGGGCCCCCCACAGATACGCAGTATTTT.

This chain joins TRBV3-1 (or the pseudogene TRBV3-2) and TRBJ2-2, with D perhaps TRBD1 (6 bases). The V gene lost 6 bases and the J gene lost 2 bases, with 10 bases spanning the gap. This CDR3 has 14 residues. Germline CDR1 reads LGHDT; CDR2 reads YNNKEL (reference sequence). This CDR3 is CASSLRGNTGELFF. DNA of the CDR3: TGTGCCAGCAGTCTCAGGGGTAACACCGGGGAGCTGTTTTTT.

This clone was counted only a few times. The chain employs TRBV28 and TRBJ1-5; TRBD1 is a possible D gene (5 bases). Germline assignment: CDR1 MDHEN and CDR2 SYDVKM. Trimming left V 5 bases short and J 0 bases short, with 14 bases between. This CDR3 contains 16 residues. The CDR3 bases are TGTGCCAGCAGTGCGGGGGGACGGGATAGCAATCAGCCCCAGCATTTT. Translated, it gives CASSAGGRDSNQPQHF.

The chain uses TRBV27 and TRBJ1-5; TRBD1 matches at 8 bases. Germline-derived CDR1 and CDR2 are MNHEY and SMNVEV (reference sequence). There are 15 residues in the CDR3. V was pared by 6 bases and J by 3 bases, with 7 bases of the junction left unmatched. DNA of the CDR3: TGTGCCAGCAGCCGGACAGGGTTAAACAATCAGCCCCAGCATTTT. Protein product: CASSRTGLNNQPQHF.

This clone was seen just once. This chain connects TRBV30 to TRBJ2-7; TRBD1 might be the D (5 bases). Looked up from germline, CDR1 is GTSNPN and CDR2 is SVGIG (reference sequence). CDR3 length equals 13 residues. Trimming cost V 4 bases and J 2 bases, with 12 bases left between them. CDR3: CAWTRQLAYEQYF. Here the CDR3 DNA reads TGTGCCTGGACCCGACAGTTGGCCTACGAGCAGTACTTC.

The V and J genes are TRBV5-6 and TRBJ2-5, with a possible D match to TRBD1 (5 bases). The ends were cut back, 1 base at V and 2 bases at J, with 9 bases in the middle. CDR1 and CDR2 (germline): SGHDT, YYEEEE. The CDR3 spans 14 residues. Here the CDR3 reads CASSLQGKQETQYF. The DNA for the CDR3 is TGTGCCAGCAGCTTGCAGGGTAAACAAGAGACCCAGTACTTC.

V usage is TRBV28 and J usage is TRBJ1-3, with D perhaps matching TRBD1 (6 bases). Trimming pared 11 bases from V and 0 bases from J, leaving 17 bases between. The CDR3 totals 15 residues. Germline V CDR1 and CDR2: MDHEN, SYDVKM. The CDR3 spells CAAARGGNSGNTIYF. The CDR3 DNA follows: TGTGCCGCCGCGAGGGGGGGCAACTCTGGAAACACCATATATTTT. The full variable domain, in which reference TRBV28 and TRBJ1-3 provide the parts outside the CDR3, is DVKVTQSSRYLVKRTGEKVFLECVQDMDHENMFWYRQDPGLGLRLIYFSYDVKMKEKGDIPEGYSVSREKKERFSLILESASTNQTSMYLCAAARGGNSGNTIYFGEGSWLTVV.

Details on this clone: At one boundary the junction diverges from the germline segment, which might be a read error. The V and J genes are TRBV7-7 and TRBJ2-5, with 8 nucleotides matching TRBD1. There are 13 residues in the CDR3. Looked up from germline, CDR1 is SSHAT and CDR2 is FNYEAQ (reference sequence). CDR3 amino acids: CASSLDRGKTQYF. The CDR3 nucleotides read TGTGCTAGCAGCCTTGACAGGGGAAAGACCCAGTACTTC.

This clone showed up just once. The chain couples TRBV5-1 to TRBJ2-7; D call uncertain. CDR3 length: 14 residues. The ends were cut back, 0 bases at V and 6 bases at J, with 13 bases in the middle. The germline CDR1 and CDR2 sequences are SGHRS and YFSETQ. The CDR3 sequence is CASSLGLVPIEQYF. CDR3 in DNA: TGCGCCAGCAGCTTGGGGTTAGTTCCAATCGAGCAGTACTTC. Supplemented by reference TRBV5-1 and TRBJ2-7, the full variable domain reads KAGVTQTPRYLIKTRGQQVTLSCSPISGHRSVSWYQQTPGQGLQFLFEYFSETQRNKGNFPGRFSGRQFSNSRSEMNVSTLELGDSALYLCASSLGLVPIEQYFGPGTRLTVT.

The chain's CDR3 is CASSCLPVGSSREKLFF. In DNA, the CDR3 is TGTGCCAGCAGCTGCCTCCCCGTCGGTTCGAGTCGGGAAAAACTGTTTTTT. J is TRBJ1-4 and V is TRBV13; D unclear. The CDR3 is 17 amino acids. The V end was cut by 4 bases, the J end by 8 bases, with 23 bases between. The germline V gene has CDR1 PRHDT and CDR2 FYEKMQ (reference sequence).

The J gene is TRBJ2-1, the V gene TRBV6-2 or TRBV6-3; D may correspond to TRBD1 or TRBD2 (5 bases each). The germline CDR1 and CDR2 sequences are MNHEY and SVGEGT. The V end lost 6 bases, the J end lost 1 base, and 19 bases lay between the germline ends. The CDR3 length is 17 residues. CDR3 loop: CASSRAAPRGSYNEQFF. The CDR3 DNA follows: TGTGCCAGCAGCAGGGCGGCTCCTCGCGGGTCCTACAATGAGCAGTTCTTC.

Notes on this clone: This same CDR3 is encoded by further DNA sequences in the sample. This rearrangement joins TRBV12-3 or TRBV12-4 to TRBJ1-5, with D hard to call. This CDR3 region has 12 residues. V shed 9 bases and J shed 6 bases, with 12 bases lying between them. The CDR3 region has the DNA TGTGCCAGTTCCTCTCGGGGTCAGCCCCAGCATTTT. Translated: CASSSRGQPQHF.

This clone was seen just once. The chain links TRBV19 to TRBJ1-1; possibly TRBD1 for D (5 bases). This CDR3 has 14 residues. Germline CDR1 is LNHDA and CDR2 is SQIVND (reference sequence). The V end lost 6 bases, the J end lost 2 bases, and 13 bases lay between the germline ends. This CDR3 is CASRLLGANTEAFF. In nucleotides, the CDR3 is TGTGCCAGTAGGTTATTAGGGGCCAACACTGAAGCTTTCTTT.

The chain has TRBV6-2 or TRBV6-3 and TRBJ2-7, with D possibly being TRBD2 (5 bases). The CDR3 extends over 15 amino acids. The V gene's germline CDR1 is MNHEY and CDR2 SVGEGT. The ends were cut back, 4 bases at V and 0 bases at J, with 13 bases in the middle. The DNA of the CDR3 is TGTGCCAGCAGTTTCGAATTACTAGGCTCCTACGAGCAGTACTTC. Translated, it gives CASSFELLGSYEQYF.

This sequence joins TRBV6-2 or TRBV6-3 and TRBJ1-5; unclear D gene. Germline loops: CDR1 MNHEY, CDR2 SVGEGT. The CDR3 has 14 amino acids. The V end was cut by 2 bases, the J end by 3 bases, with 8 bases between. The CDR3 bases are TGTGCCAGCAGTTACCGGAGGTACAATCAGCCCCAGCATTTT. It codes for CASSYRRYNQPQHF.

This clone has at least ten counts. The chain uses TRBV7-9 and TRBJ1-6; 11 positions match TRBD1. From germline, CDR1 is SEHNR and CDR2 FQNEAQ (reference sequence). V dropped 6 bases and J dropped 7; count of bases not matched to a gene: 5. The CDR3 has 15 amino acids. CDR3 residues: CASRGGQGGNSPLHF. The CDR3 coding sequence is TGTGCCAGCAGAGGGGGACAGGGGGGGAATTCACCCCTCCACTTT.

The gene calls are TRBV4-1 and TRBJ2-7; TRBD1 is a possible D gene (6 bases). Germline CDR1 reads MGHRA; CDR2 reads YSYEKL. V was clipped by 0 bases and J by 9 bases, with 9 bases between them. There are 12 residues in the CDR3. The CDR3 loop is CASSQDGGRQYF. The CDR3 DNA reads TGCGCCAGCAGCCAAGATGGGGGCCGGCAGTACTTC.

The gene calls are TRBV7-9 and TRBJ1-3; 7 bases are a match to TRBD1. The CDR3 sequence is 15 residues long. J was trimmed by 4 bases and V by 5 bases; bases with no gene match: 8. CDR1 and CDR2 (germline): SEHNR, FQNEAQ (reference sequence). In DNA, the CDR3 is TGTGCCAGCAGCCTAACAGGGGCAGGAGGAAACACCATATATTTT. It yields the protein CASSLTGAGGNTIYF.

The V gene is TRBV7-3, the J gene TRBJ2-2; D perhaps matches TRBD2 (5 bases). Between the trimmed V and J ends, which lost 5 bases and 6 bases, there was a span of 16 bases. Germline V gives CDR1 SGHTA, CDR2 FQGTGA. CDR3 length: 15 residues. CDR3 DNA sequence: TGTGCCAGCAGCCCGGGGATTCGGGCAGCCGGGGAGCTGTTTTTT. Translated: CASSPGIRAAGELFF. The full variable domain, in which reference TRBV7-3 and TRBJ2-2 provide the parts outside the CDR3, is GAGVSQTPSNKVTEKGKYVELRCDPISGHTALYWYRQSLGQGPEFLIYFQGTGAADDSGLPNDRFFAVRPEGSVSTLKIQRTERGDSAVYLCASSPGIRAAGELFFGEGSRLTVL.

This chain uses TRBV11-3 with TRBJ2-5, with D perhaps matching TRBD2 (5 bases). Germline V gene lookup returns CDR1 SGHNT and CDR2 YENEEA. V shed 4 bases and J shed 5 bases, with 8 bases lying between them. This CDR3 contains 12 residues. This CDR3 is CASSSSGETQYF. The CDR3 DNA reads as TGTGCCAGCAGCTCCTCGGGGGAGACCCAGTACTTC.

V and J are TRBV19 and TRBJ1-5, with D tentatively TRBD1 (6 bases). Germline CDR1 LNHDA, CDR2 SQIVND (reference sequence). The CDR3 length is 16 residues. Trimming stripped 5 bases from V and 2 bases from J, with 16 bases between. The CDR3 spells CASSPRGAGGNQPQHF. CDR3 DNA: TGTGCCAGTAGTCCCCGGGGGGCAGGGGGCAATCAGCCCCAGCATTTT.

The rearrangement uses TRBV27 and TRBJ1-1; D remains unclear. Trimming cost V 6 bases and J 1 base, with 12 bases left between them. The CDR3 length is 14 residues. Germline V CDR1 and CDR2: MNHEY, SMNVEV (reference sequence). CDR3 region: CASRPPGWNTEAFF. The CDR3 DNA follows: TGTGCCAGCAGACCTCCCGGGTGGAACACTGAAGCTTTCTTT.

J is TRBJ2-5 and V is TRBV7-2, with D uncertain. Germline CDR1 and CDR2: SGHTA and FQGNSA. V shed 1 base and J shed 5 bases, with 11 bases lying between them. This CDR3 is built from 14 residues. The CDR3 sequence is CASSLVNLVETQYF. The CDR3, as DNA: TGTGCCAGCAGCTTAGTTAACCTAGTTGAGACCCAGTACTTC.

The chain recombines TRBV18 with TRBJ2-6, with D unresolved. The CDR3 runs to 15 residues. The V gene's germline CDR1 is KGHSH and CDR2 LQKENI. V was clipped by 1 base and J by 0 bases, with 4 bases between them. CDR3 nucleotides: TGTGCCAGCTCACCACTGAGCTCTGGGGCCAACGTCCTGACTTTC. Residues: CASSPLSSGANVLTF.

In the case of this clone: This CDR3 is also generated by other DNA sequences in the sample. The rearrangement uses TRBV18 and TRBJ2-7; D possibly corresponds to TRBD2 (5 bases). The V gene lost 3 bases and the J gene lost 4 bases, with 7 bases spanning the gap. The CDR3 totals 12 residues. Germline V gene sequence: CDR1 KGHSH, CDR2 LQKENI. The CDR3 is CASSPDSYEQYF. In DNA form, the CDR3 reads TGTGCCAGCTCACCGGACTCTTACGAGCAGTACTTC.

This sequence joins TRBV5-5 and TRBJ2-1; a weak D match, TRBD2 (6 bases). Trimming left V 4 bases short and J 4 bases short, with 18 bases between. CDR1 is SGHKS and CDR2 is YYEKEE in the germline V gene (reference sequence). The CDR3 spans 16 residues. The DNA for the CDR3 is TGTGCCAGCAGCCTGAACCGGGAGTCGGGATACAATGAGCAGTTCTTC. This encodes CASSLNRESGYNEQFF.

The V call is TRBV11-2, the J call TRBJ1-1; D may be TRBD1 (5 bases). The V and J ends lost 6 bases and 0 bases respectively, with 11 bases between them. CDR1 is SGHAT and CDR2 is FQNNGV in the germline V gene. This CDR3 is 14 amino acids long. For the CDR3, the DNA is TGTGCCAGCAGAATGGGGGGTGTGAACACTGAAGCTTTCTTT. Its protein product is CASRMGGVNTEAFF.